These T cell receptor beta chains were read from a single sample in a study of blood T cell repertoires in COVID-19. TCRdb's table, derived via immunoSEQ multiplex PCR, lists solely in-frame clones and lacks some. Here the sample spans 50,000 to 80,000 clones, 85% to 90% being singletons. The sample was peripheral blood. The receptors derive from a man aged 50 or older with active COVID-19. The CDR3 runs from the conserved cysteine through the conserved F or W. Each record gives: V gene, J gene, D gene, clone size, CDR3 protein, CDR3 DNA. The D gene is left open where the match is weak. The size of a clone is reported for some rows only, either as once, few or many, or as a class for expanded clones.

TRBV14	TRBJ2-1	NA	NA	CASSQDRAGEQFF	TGTGCCAGCAGCCAAGACAGGGCTGGTGAGCAGTTCTTC
TRBV5-4	TRBJ2-1	NA	NA	CASSIAGTNYNEQFF	TGTGCCAGCAGCATAGCCGGGACAAACTACAATGAGCAGTTCTTC
TRBV3-1/TRBV3-2	TRBJ2-7	TRBD2	NA	CASSQAGGRGEQYF	TGTGCCAGCAGCCAAGCGGGGGGAAGAGGGGAGCAGTACTTC
TRBV5-1	TRBJ1-2	TRBD1	NA	CASSLDRQGRYGYTF	TGCGCCAGCAGCTTGGATAGACAGGGTCGCTATGGCTACACCTTC
TRBV5-1	TRBJ2-3	NA	NA	CASSLTTDTQYF	TGCGCCAGCAGCTTGACTACAGATACGCAGTATTTT
TRBV5-6	TRBJ2-5	TRBD1	once	CAAGRGQGAGETQYF	TGTGCCGCCGGTAGGGGTCAGGGGGCGGGCGAGACCCAGTACTTC
TRBV7-9	TRBJ1-2	NA	few	CASSFPYGYTF	TGTGCCAGCAGCTTCCCATATGGCTACACCTTC
TRBV29-1	TRBJ2-5	TRBD1	NA	CSVPYRGRETQYF	TGCAGCGTTCCATACAGGGGGCGGGAGACCCAGTACTTC
TRBV9	TRBJ2-3	TRBD1	NA	CASSGRTGESGDTQYF	TGTGCCAGCAGCGGACGGACAGGGGAAAGTGGAGATACGCAGTATTTT
TRBV19	TRBJ2-1	TRBD2	NA	CASRPGGGNNEQFF	TGTGCCAGTAGACCGGGGGGGGGCAACAATGAGCAGTTCTTC
TRBV27	TRBJ1-6	NA	NA	CASSSGIYNSPLHF	TGTGCCAGCAGTTCCGGGATTTATAATTCACCCCTCCACTTT
TRBV29-1	TRBJ1-2	NA	NA	CSVSGRGSGYTF	TGCAGCGTCTCAGGGCGGGGCTCTGGCTACACCTTC
TRBV6-1	TRBJ2-3	TRBD2	NA	CASSEASGSIDTQYF	TGTGCCAGCAGTGAAGCTAGCGGGAGCATAGATACGCAGTATTTT
TRBV20-1	TRBJ2-3	NA	NA	CSASLGGQSTDTQYF	TGCAGTGCTAGTCTGGGTGGGCAAAGCACAGATACGCAGTATTTT